The 25 T cell receptor beta chains presented below share a single source sample, sequenced in a study of blood T cell repertoires in COVID-19 (dated by TCRdb to 2020 to 2021). The library was made by the immunoSEQ multiplex PCR assay. What TCRdb holds here is the immuneACCESS table cut down to in-frame rearrangements. Part of the clones is not present; checked against another copy, under half of the missing clones reflect an unresolved V gene, and the others are unexplained. This sample has fewer than 400,000 clones in its table, and 92% of those were observed once. The leading ten clones occupy less than 20% of the sample. Input material: PBMCs or T cells enriched from blood (not recorded which). These receptors all stem from a woman aged 25 to 45 who had recovered from COVID-19.

V and J are TRBV27 and TRBJ1-6; perhaps TRBD1 as D (5 bases). V gave up 9 bases and J gave up 0 bases, with 12 bases separating them. Germline-derived CDR1 and CDR2 are MNHEY and SMNVEV (reference sequence). The CDR3 is 15 residues long. The CDR3 sequence: CASRGLSSYNSPLHF. CDR3 sequence (DNA): TGTGCCAGTAGGGGCCTAAGCTCCTATAATTCACCCCTCCACTTT.

This clone showed up just once. V and J are TRBV19 and TRBJ1-2; perhaps TRBD1 as D (5 bases). The CDR3 spans 13 residues. Trimming shortened V by 10 bases and J by 8 bases, and 20 bases separated the two germline ends. CDR1 and CDR2 from the germline V gene are LNHDA and SQIVND (reference sequence). The CDR3 here is CATSRVWNGGYTF. CDR3 nucleotides: TGTGCCACCTCCAGGGTATGGAACGGCGGCTACACCTTC.

This chain connects TRBV28 to TRBJ1-5; D gene uncertain. Trimming removed 2 bases at V and 7 bases at J, with 3 bases between. CDR3 size: 11 residues. From germline, CDR1 is MDHEN and CDR2 SYDVKM. DNA of the CDR3: TGTGCCAGCAGTTTAGGCCAGCCCCAGCATTTT. It yields the protein CASSLGQPQHF. The full variable domain, its missing parts supplied by reference TRBV28 and TRBJ1-5, is DVKVTQSSRYLVKRTGEKVFLECVQDMDHENMFWYRQDPGLGLRLIYFSYDVKMKEKGDIPEGYSVSREKKERFSLILESASTNQTSMYLCASSLGQPQHFGDGTRLSIL.

Only a few counts were recorded for this clone. The chain is built from TRBV12-5 and TRBJ2-7; TRBD1 aligns across 11 bases. Germline V lookup: CDR1 LGHNT, CDR2 FRNRAP. The CDR3 contains 14 residues. J was trimmed by 6 bases and V by 9 bases; bases with no gene match: 10. CDR3 in DNA: TGTGCTAGCCCCCCGGGACAGGGGGAGTTCGAGCAGTACTTC. It yields the protein CASPPGQGEFEQYF. Full variable domain (remainder filled in from reference TRBV12-5 and TRBJ2-7): DARVTQTPRHKVTEMGQEVTMRCQPILGHNTVFWYRQTMMQGLELLAYFRNRAPLDDSGMPKDRFSAEMPDATLATLKIQPSEPRDSAVYFCASPPGQGEFEQYFGPGTRLTVT.

The chain couples TRBV4-1 to TRBJ2-2; D may be TRBD2 (6 bases). The length of the CDR3 is 15 residues. Trimming stripped 3 bases from V and 6 bases from J, with 14 bases between. Germline values: CDR1 MGHRA, CDR2 YSYEKL. This chain's CDR3 is CASSQKGTVPGELFF. CDR3 nucleotide sequence: TGCGCCAGCAGCCAGAAGGGGACTGTACCCGGGGAGCTGTTTTTT.

This clone has a handful of counts. The rearrangement links TRBV20-1 to TRBJ2-7; no clear D gene. V lost 3 bases and J 4 bases, leaving 10 bases between the germline ends. Germline V CDR1 and CDR2: DFQATT, SNEGSKA (reference sequence). This CDR3 spans 12 amino acids. CDR3 region: CSASGGVYEQYF. The CDR3 DNA follows: TGCAGTGCTAGTGGTGGAGTATACGAGCAGTACTTC.

The V and J genes are TRBV30 and TRBJ1-2; TRBD1 agrees at 11 bases. Trimming at V came to 3 bases and at J to 5 bases, leaving 5 bases not matched to a gene. The CDR3 runs to 14 residues. Germline-derived CDR1 and CDR2 are GTSNPN and SVGIG (reference sequence). Here the CDR3 reads CAWRDRGLLYGYTF. CDR3 DNA: TGTGCCTGGAGGGACAGGGGGCTCTTGTATGGCTACACCTTC.

A single count supports this clone. The V gene is TRBV7-3, the J gene TRBJ2-3; 9 nucleotides match TRBD2. Germline CDR1 reads SGHTA; CDR2 reads FQGTGA. The V segment lost 5 bases and the J segment 6 bases; nucleotides outside the gene matches: 12. CDR3 length equals 16 residues. CDR3 region: CASSGSGGLLSDTQYF. The CDR3 DNA follows: TGTGCCAGCAGCGGTAGCGGGGGCCTCCTTTCTGATACGCAGTATTTT. The full variable domain, in which reference TRBV7-3 and TRBJ2-3 provide the parts outside the CDR3, is GAGVSQTPSNKVTEKGKYVELRCDPISGHTALYWYRQSLGQGPEFLIYFQGTGAADDSGLPNDRFFAVRPEGSVSTLKIQRTERGDSAVYLCASSGSGGLLSDTQYFGPGTRLTVL.

This clone came up a few times. This sequence joins TRBV6-1 and TRBJ1-1, with D unclear. The CDR3 runs to 14 residues. CDR1 and CDR2 from the germline V gene are MNHNS and SASEGT. V was shortened by 2 bases and J by 7 bases, with 14 bases between the two germline ends. Written as DNA, the CDR3 is TGTGCCAGCAGTGAACGAGGGAGGTCGGGTGAAGCTTTCTTT. Protein: CASSERGRSGEAFF.

The chain joins TRBV28 to TRBJ2-7; D not certain. CDR1 MDHEN and CDR2 SYDVKM come from the germline V gene. V lost 7 bases and J 1 base, leaving 8 bases between the germline ends. The CDR3 has 12 residues. The DNA of the CDR3 is TGTGCCAGCATCGACGGGTCCTACGAGCAGTACTTC. Protein product: CASIDGSYEQYF.

The count of this clone is one. The chain carries TRBV6-2 or TRBV6-3 and TRBJ2-7, with 12 bases lining up with TRBD2. The CDR3 covers 16 residues. Per germline, CDR1 MNHEY and CDR2 SVGEGT. V was clipped by 5 bases and J by 5 bases; unmatched bases: 10. This chain's CDR3 is CASSVPRLAGEDEQYF. DNA of the CDR3: TGTGCCAGCAGTGTACCCAGACTAGCGGGAGAAGACGAGCAGTACTTC.

V is TRBV15 and J is TRBJ2-7; no clear D gene. CDR1 is LNHNV and CDR2 is YYDKDF in the germline V gene (reference sequence). Trimming shortened V by 0 bases and J by 1 base, and 7 bases separated the two germline ends. This CDR3 is built from 14 residues. This CDR3 reads CATSRDSPSYEQYF. The CDR3 bases are TGTGCCACCAGCAGAGATTCTCCTTCCTACGAGCAGTACTTC.

This chain links TRBV18 with TRBJ2-2; TRBD2 matches at 12 bases. From germline, CDR1 is KGHSH and CDR2 LQKENI. V lost 0 bases, J lost 7 bases, and 6 bases stayed unmatched. This CDR3 region has 17 residues. The CDR3 protein is CASSPPKLAGGSGELFF. CDR3 nucleotide sequence: TGTGCCAGCTCACCACCGAAACTAGCGGGAGGAAGCGGGGAGCTGTTTTTT.

The chain is built from TRBV19 and TRBJ2-3, with 8 bases fitting TRBD2. Germline assignment: CDR1 LNHDA and CDR2 SQIVND (reference sequence). The V segment lost 5 bases and the J segment 5 bases; nucleotides outside the gene matches: 12. The CDR3 runs 16 residues. The CDR3 region is CASSYSPAGVEDTQYF. For the CDR3, the DNA is TGTGCCAGTAGTTACTCACCAGCGGGAGTAGAAGATACGCAGTATTTT.

This clone was picked up one time. The chain recombines TRBV28 with TRBJ2-7; 9 bases match TRBD1. The CDR3 sequence is 15 residues long. CDR1 and CDR2 (germline): MDHEN, SYDVKM. Unmatched junction bases numbered 6, after V lost 5 bases and J lost 1 base. In nucleotides, the CDR3 is TGTGCCAGCAGTGACCCCGGGACAGGGTCCTACGAGCAGTACTTC. Translated: CASSDPGTGSYEQYF.

The V gene is TRBV11-3, the J gene TRBJ2-1, with TRBD2 matching 11 bases. Germline V gene data show CDR1 as SGHNT and CDR2 as YENEEA. The CDR3 sequence is 15 residues long. The V segment lost 5 bases and the J segment 5 bases; nucleotides outside the gene matches: 5. CDR3 sequence: CASSLLAGDHNEQFF. CDR3 in DNA: TGTGCCAGCAGCCTACTAGCGGGAGACCACAATGAGCAGTTCTTC.

The J gene is TRBJ1-2, the V gene TRBV6-2 or TRBV6-3; D is unclear. The germline V gene encodes CDR1 MNHEY and CDR2 SVGEGT. V dropped 5 bases and J dropped 3 bases, with 10 bases sitting between them. The CDR3 spans 13 residues. Here the CDR3 DNA reads TGTGCCAGCAGTCAGAACGGGGACTATGGCTACACCTTC. Amino acids: CASSQNGDYGYTF.

The chain carries TRBV11-3 and TRBJ1-1; a weak D match, TRBD1 (5 bases). The CDR3 has 13 residues. The V end was cut by 8 bases, the J end by 0 bases, with 10 bases between. Germline lookup yields CDR1 SGHNT and CDR2 YENEEA. The CDR3 coding sequence is TGTGCCAGCGCGGGACCTCTGAACACTGAAGCTTTCTTT. It yields the protein CASAGPLNTEAFF. The whole variable domain, filled in from reference TRBV11-3 and TRBJ1-1, reads EAGVVQSPRYKIIEKKQPVAFWCNPISGHNTLYWYLQNLGQGPELLIRYENEEAVDDSQLPKDRFSAERLKGVDSTLKIQPAELGDSAVYLCASAGPLNTEAFFGQGTRLTVV.

V usage is TRBV5-1 and J usage is TRBJ2-5; tentatively, D is TRBD2 (6 bases). The ends were cut back, 2 bases at V and 5 bases at J, with 22 bases in the middle. This CDR3 is 17 amino acids long. Germline CDR1 SGHRS, CDR2 YFSETQ. The CDR3 here is CASSLDNRTGGEETQYF. DNA for the CDR3: TGCGCCAGCAGCTTAGATAATAGAACCGGCGGGGAGGAGACCCAGTACTTC.

The rearrangement links TRBV27 to TRBJ1-5, with TRBD1 matching 7 bases. CDR3 length: 14 amino acids. CDR1 and CDR2 (germline): MNHEY, SMNVEV (reference sequence). The trim removed 5 bases at V and 2 bases at J, leaving 3 bases unmatched. The DNA for the CDR3 is TGTGCCAGCAGTCGACAGGGAGGCAATCAGCCCCAGCATTTT. Encoded protein: CASSRQGGNQPQHF.

In its sample, this clone was seen a few times. CDR3 protein: CASSLGVQSYEQYF. CDR3 in DNA: TGTGCCAGCAGCTTAGGGGTACAGAGCTACGAGCAGTACTTC. V gene TRBV7-6 combines with J gene TRBJ2-7; D ambiguous. Deletions cut 1 base from V and 3 bases from J, with 10 bases between. Looked up from germline, CDR1 is SGHVS and CDR2 is FNYEAQ. The CDR3 totals 14 residues.

The genes are TRBV7-9 and TRBJ2-4; possible D gene TRBD2, 6 bases. The ends were cut back, 5 bases at V and 1 base at J, with 12 bases in the middle. This CDR3 is built from 15 residues. Germline V gene lookup returns CDR1 SEHNR and CDR2 FQNEAQ (reference sequence). The CDR3 sequence: CASSGILAAKNIQYF. CDR3 DNA: TGTGCCAGCAGCGGAATTCTAGCGGCCAAAAACATTCAGTACTTC.

The chain has TRBV7-2 and TRBJ1-4; 7 bases line up with TRBD1. The V and J ends lost 5 bases and 7 bases, in that order; junction bases with no gene match: 4. The CDR3 contains 13 residues. Germline V lookup: CDR1 SGHTA, CDR2 FQGNSA. CDR3 DNA: TGTGCCAGCAGCCGACAGGGAGTTGAAAAACTGTTTTTT. Amino acid sequence: CASSRQGVEKLFF.

This sequence joins TRBV4-3 and TRBJ2-1; 12 bases line up with TRBD2. This CDR3 has 16 residues. Germline CDR1 and CDR2: LGHNA and YSLEER. J gave up 2 bases and V 4 bases, and 3 bases lay outside the gene matches. CDR3 sequence (DNA): TGCGCCAGCAGCCGACTAGCGGGGGCCCCCTACAATGAGCAGTTCTTC. Translated, it gives CASSRLAGAPYNEQFF.

This chain links TRBV19 with TRBJ1-4; 7 bases fit TRBD1. The CDR3 is made up of 17 amino acids. Germline lookup yields CDR1 LNHDA and CDR2 SQIVND (reference sequence). With V trimmed by 5 bases and J by 0 bases, 9 bases remained unmatched. CDR3 amino acids: CASSPTGSTATNEKLFF. CDR3 nucleotides: TGTGCCAGTAGTCCGACAGGGAGCACTGCAACTAATGAAAAACTGTTTTTT.